This TCR beta chain was recovered during a study of blood T cell repertoires in COVID-19. On the study more broadly: The samples span acute and convalescent COVID-19 from the United States, Italy and Spain.

CDR1 is MDHEN, CDR2 SYDVKM, per germline. J lost 3 bases, V lost 5 bases, and 5 bases had no gene match. The CDR3 totals 14 residues. By sample share, this clone is medium-sized. The study drew participants aged roughly 18 to 89 years from 20 to 30 US areas. Using immunoSEQ multiplex PCR, the repertoire was profiled, and TCRdb retains in-frame clones only, with some absent. This table has a few hundred thousand clones, approximately 85% appearing once. The V gene is TRBV28, the J gene TRBJ2-7, with 9 bases lining up with TRBD1. This sequence originates from a woman aged 25 to 39 who had recovered from COVID-19. The material sequenced was PBMCs or T cells enriched from blood (not recorded which). The DNA for the CDR3 is TGTGCCAGCAGTCGGCTGGGACAGGGCTACGAGCAGTACTTC. The encoded protein is CASSRLGQGYEQYF.